This T cell receptor beta chain is from a study of OX40 agonist ivuxolimab in advanced cancers. Whole-study findings and limits: Dosing at 0.1 to 3.0 mg/kg was accompanied by clonal expansion of CD4+ and CD8+ blood T cells by week 6. The study found among the lowest clonal expansion in partial responders at 0.1-3.0 mg/kg.

A word on this clone: The antigen is undetermined.

The germline V gene has CDR1 SGHNT and CDR2 YYREEE (reference sequence). J lost 6 bases, V lost 1 base, and 7 bases had no gene match. The CDR3 extends over 14 amino acids. Assay: immunoSEQ multiplex PCR; the TCRdb copy retains only in-frame clones and omits some. The sample yields some 16,000 clones, 70% seen once. The sequence was obtained from an adult with an advanced solid tumor such as melanoma, head and neck, liver or kidney cancer. The specimen was CD4+ or CD8+ T cells sorted from blood, collected in a trial of the OX40 agonist ivuxolimab. V and J are TRBV5-4 and TRBJ2-7, with TRBD2 matching over 7 bases. CDR3 residues: CASSLMAGVAEQYF. CDR3 coding DNA: TGTGCCAGCAGCTTGATGGCGGGAGTGGCCGAGCAGTACTTC.